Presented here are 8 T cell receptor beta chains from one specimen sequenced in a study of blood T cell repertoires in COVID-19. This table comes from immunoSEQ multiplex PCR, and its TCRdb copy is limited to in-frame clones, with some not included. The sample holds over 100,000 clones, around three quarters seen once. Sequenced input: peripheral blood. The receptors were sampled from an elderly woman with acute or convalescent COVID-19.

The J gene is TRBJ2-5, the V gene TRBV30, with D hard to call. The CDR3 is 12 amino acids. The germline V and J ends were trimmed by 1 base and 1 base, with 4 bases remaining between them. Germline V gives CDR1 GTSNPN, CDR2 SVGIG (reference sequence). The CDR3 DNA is TGTGCCTGGAGTGCGGGCCAAGAGACCCAGTACTTC. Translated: CAWSAGQETQYF.

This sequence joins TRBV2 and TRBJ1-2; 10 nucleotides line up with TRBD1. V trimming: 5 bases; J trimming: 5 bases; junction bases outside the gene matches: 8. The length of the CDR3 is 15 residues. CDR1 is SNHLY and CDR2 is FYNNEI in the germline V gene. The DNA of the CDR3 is TGTGCCAGCAGTCTAGAGGACAGGGGGGGATATGGCTACACCTTC. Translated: CASSLEDRGGYGYTF.

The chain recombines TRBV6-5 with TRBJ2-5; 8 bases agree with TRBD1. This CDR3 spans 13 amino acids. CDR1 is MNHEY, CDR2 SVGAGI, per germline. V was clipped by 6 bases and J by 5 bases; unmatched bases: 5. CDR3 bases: TGTGCCAGCAGCCCCAGGGGGCAGGAGACCCAGTACTTC. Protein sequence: CASSPRGQETQYF.

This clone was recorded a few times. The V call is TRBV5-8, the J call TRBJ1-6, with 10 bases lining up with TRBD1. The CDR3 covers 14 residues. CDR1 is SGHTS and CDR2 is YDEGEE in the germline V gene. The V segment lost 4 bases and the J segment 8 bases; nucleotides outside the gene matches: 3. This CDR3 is CASSPGTGDSPLHF. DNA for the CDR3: TGTGCCAGCAGCCCCGGGACAGGGGATTCACCCCTCCACTTT.

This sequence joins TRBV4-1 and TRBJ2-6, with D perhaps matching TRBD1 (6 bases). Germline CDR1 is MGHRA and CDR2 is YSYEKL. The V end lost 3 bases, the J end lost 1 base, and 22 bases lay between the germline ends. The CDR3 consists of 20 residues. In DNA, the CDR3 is TGCGCCAGCAGCCAGTCCCCCGGGACAAGGACCACTTCTGGGGCCAACGTCCTGACTTTC. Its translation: CASSQSPGTRTTSGANVLTF.

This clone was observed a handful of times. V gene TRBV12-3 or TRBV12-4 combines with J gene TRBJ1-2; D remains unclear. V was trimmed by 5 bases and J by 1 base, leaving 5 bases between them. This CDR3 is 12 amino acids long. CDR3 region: CASSISNYGYTF. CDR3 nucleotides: TGTGCCAGCAGTATTAGTAACTATGGCTACACCTTC.

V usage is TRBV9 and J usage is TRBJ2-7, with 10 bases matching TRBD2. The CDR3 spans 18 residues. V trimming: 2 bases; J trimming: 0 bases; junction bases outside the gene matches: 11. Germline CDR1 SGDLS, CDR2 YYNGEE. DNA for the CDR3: TGTGCCAGCAGCGTCGAGGGGGGGGCTAGCGGGAGCTCCTACGAGCAGTACTTC. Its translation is CASSVEGGASGSSYEQYF. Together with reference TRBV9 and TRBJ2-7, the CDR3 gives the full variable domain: DSGVTQTPKHLITATGQRVTLRCSPRSGDLSVYWYQQSLDQGLQFLIQYYNGEERAKGNILERFSAQQFPDLHSELNLSSLELGDSALYFCASSVEGGASGSSYEQYFGPGTRLTVT.

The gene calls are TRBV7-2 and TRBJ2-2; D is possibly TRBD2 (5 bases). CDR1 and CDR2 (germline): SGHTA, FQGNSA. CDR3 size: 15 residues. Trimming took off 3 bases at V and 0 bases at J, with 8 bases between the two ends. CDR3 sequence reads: CASSFGLPNTGELFF. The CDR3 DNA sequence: TGTGCCAGCAGCTTCGGACTTCCGAACACCGGGGAGCTGTTTTTT.